One and the same sample provided the 2 T cell receptor beta chains below, sequenced in a study of T cells in Graves' hyperthyroidism and ophthalmopathy. TCR beta CDR3 region amplification was performed from RNA transcripts. RT-PCR in the first round (using the HTBI primer set) targeted the TCR CDR3. MiXCR was run by TCRdb on the multiplex PCR reads, yielding one entry per CDR3 protein. The sample records over 650,000 distinct CDR3 sequences, less than 45% being singletons. The source material was peripheral blood or thyroid tissue (not recorded which). Receptor source: an adult man with Graves' disease, either hyperthyroidism or ophthalmopathy (not recorded which).

This clonotype was seen a few times. The chain employs TRBV20-1 and TRBJ2-7; possible D gene TRBD2, 5 bases. The germline gives CDR1 DFQATT, CDR2 SNEGSKA (reference sequence). The CDR3 runs to 13 residues. With 0 bases removed from V and 7 bases from J, the gap between germline ends came to 13 bases. The CDR3: CSARDSLAGEQYF. In DNA, the CDR3 is TGCAGTGCTAGAGATAGCCTAGCTGGAGAGCAGTACTTC.

As to this clonotype: The junction and the germline gene differ at one end; a read error may be behind it. V gene TRBV7-4 combines with J gene TRBJ2-7, with TRBD1 matching 8 bases. Germline V lookup: CDR1 SGHVT, CDR2 SQSDAQ. The CDR3 sequence is 14 residues long. The CDR3 spells CASSFDRGDYEQCF. CDR3 nucleotide sequence: TGTGCCAGCAGCTTCGACAGGGGAGACTACGAGCAGTGCTTC.